This T cell receptor (beta chain) was obtained from a study of glioma-infiltrating T cells after dendritic cell vaccination. At the level of the study: Dendritic cells derived from monocytes and pulsed with autologous tumor lysate formed the vaccine.

Time point specified: after dendritic cell vaccination, including at tumor progression/relapse. V lost 10 bases and J lost 4; bases outside the gene matches: 13. The length of the CDR3 is 14 residues. Germline V gene data show CDR1 as SNHLY and CDR2 as FYNNEI. This clone has more than one count but fewer than ten. Clones were read by immunoSEQ multiplex PCR, and TCRdb kept only the in-frame ones, dropping some. Found here are approximately 85,000 clones, 85% of them singletons; the top ten hold around 8%. The chain combines TRBV2 with TRBJ2-7, with 7 bases identical to TRBD1. Sequenced material: blood, taken after dendritic cell vaccination. This receptor was taken from a human donor with glioblastoma. This CDR3 is CAINRGLSLYEQYF. The CDR3 coding sequence is TGTGCCATCAACAGGGGCCTATCCTTGTACGAGCAGTACTTC.